This T cell receptor (beta chain) originates from a study of shared clonotypes between healthy human individuals. On the study more broadly: CD4 naive and memory got three plates each, CD8 naive two, CD8 memory one.

Replicate PCRs from sorted subsets contained about 200 ng DNA, which is 29,000 or so T cell genomes. This table comes from immunoSEQ multiplex PCR, and its TCRdb copy is limited to in-frame clones, with some not included. The sample lists approximately 2,300,000 clones, roughly 90% occurring once. This clone was found a few times. This CDR3 has 15 amino acids. V was clipped by 1 base and J by 7 bases, with 14 bases between them. CDR1 MDHEN and CDR2 SYDVKM come from the germline V gene. The clonotype was recovered from a man aged 18-30 years in good health. Some clones in this sample may be carry-over from other donors' samples. The gene calls are TRBV28 and TRBJ1-5, with D unclear. The sequenced material came from naive CD4+ T cells from PBMCs. The subset is: CD45RA+ positively selected. CDR3 coding DNA: TGTGCCAGCAGTTTATATCGAAGGGCCGAACAGCCCCAGCATTTT. It encodes CASSLYRRAEQPQHF.